This T cell receptor beta chain stems from a study of read filtering for tumor transcriptome and immune sequencing. Overall study: The cohort had about 16 men and more than 13 women aged roughly 47 to 90, mean about 68 years. R-ISS stage counts were 8 or 9 for I, around 17 for II, 7 for III.

From about 0.4 ug of RNA, a library with molecular barcoded alpha/delta and beta/gamma adaptors was made. TCRdb redid the calling of the reads with MiXCR, one entry per CDR3 protein. The sample records about 39,000 distinct CDR3 sequences, roughly an eighth being singletons. Study-level points and caveats: RNA-seq captured clonotypes less deeply and reliably than IR-seq.

In germline, CDR1 is MNHEY, CDR2 SVGEGT. V gave up 2 bases and J gave up 1 base, with 7 bases separating them. This CDR3 region has 14 residues. For this clonotype: Antigen: not known.

The sequence was collected from a donor over 35 with multiple myeloma. This rearrangement joins TRBV6-2 or TRBV6-3 to TRBJ2-3, with D tentatively TRBD2 (5 bases). The sequencing sample was made of a population of CD138-negative cells sorted from bone marrow. CDR3: CASSYLRGTDTQYF. CDR3 DNA: TGTGCCAGCAGTTACCTGCGGGGCACAGATACGCAGTATTTT.